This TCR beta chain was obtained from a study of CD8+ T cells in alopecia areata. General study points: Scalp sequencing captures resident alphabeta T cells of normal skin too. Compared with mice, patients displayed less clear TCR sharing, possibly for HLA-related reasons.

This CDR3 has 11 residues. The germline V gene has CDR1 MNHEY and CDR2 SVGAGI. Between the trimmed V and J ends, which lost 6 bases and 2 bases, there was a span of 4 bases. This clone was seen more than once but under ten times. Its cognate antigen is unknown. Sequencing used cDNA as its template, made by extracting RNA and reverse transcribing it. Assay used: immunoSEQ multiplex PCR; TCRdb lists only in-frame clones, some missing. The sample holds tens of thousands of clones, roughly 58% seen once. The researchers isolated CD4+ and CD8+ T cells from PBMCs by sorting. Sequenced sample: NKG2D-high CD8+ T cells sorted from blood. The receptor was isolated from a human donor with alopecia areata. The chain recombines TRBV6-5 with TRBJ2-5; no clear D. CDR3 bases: TGTGCCAGCAGGATACAAGAGACCCAGTACTTC. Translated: CASRIQETQYF.